This passage covers 24 T cell receptor beta chains from one sample sequenced in a study of human T cells and chemical hapten exposure. Time point described: patch test 2, 6 weeks after DPC sensitization. Sample treatment: therapeutic diphenylcyclopropenone sensitization with weekly scalp DPC. TCRdb called the RACE reads again in MiXCR, with one record for every CDR3 protein. The top ten clones hold around 3% of a sample with 95,000 or so distinct CDR3 sequences, about an eighth of them seen once. The sample in question was whole blood, obtained in connection with sensitization to the hapten diphenylcyclopropenone (DPC). These receptors were obtained from a middle-aged woman with alopecia areata. Some clones in this sample may be carry-over from other donors' samples.

The chain links TRBV11-1 to TRBJ2-3, with D tentatively TRBD1 (5 bases). The CDR3 extends over 15 amino acids. Germline-derived CDR1 and CDR2 are SGHAT and FQDESV (reference sequence). The V end lost 2 bases, the J end lost 0 bases, and 9 bases lay between the germline ends. CDR3: CASSLRRQSTDTQYF. CDR3 coding DNA: TGTGCCAGCAGCTTAAGAAGACAGAGCACAGATACGCAGTATTTT.

This clonotype has more than one count but fewer than ten. The CDR3: CASGAALWHYGYTF. CDR3 DNA: TGTGCCAGCGGGGCGGCCCTGTGGCACTATGGCTACACCTTC. This chain joins TRBV7-2 and TRBJ1-2, with a tentative D call TRBD1 (5 bases). This CDR3 contains 14 residues. Trimming cost V 8 bases and J 3 bases, with 16 bases left between them. The germline V gene encodes CDR1 SGHTA and CDR2 FQGNSA.

The chain couples TRBV7-6 to TRBJ2-3; tentative D call: TRBD2 (6 bases). V was trimmed by 1 base and J by 4 bases, leaving 12 bases between them. The germline V gene encodes CDR1 SGHVS and CDR2 FNYEAQ. This CDR3 is built from 15 residues. CDR3 in DNA: TGTGCCAGCAGCTTAGTTATGCTAGCGTCAGATACGCAGTATTTT. Translated, it gives CASSLVMLASDTQYF.

The chain combines TRBV7-9 with TRBJ2-3, with D possibly matching TRBD2 (5 bases). CDR3 length: 13 amino acids. Trimming removed 4 bases at V and 15 bases at J, with 20 bases between. Germline CDR1 and CDR2: SEHNR and FQNEAQ (reference sequence). CDR3 residues: CASSSPGSRRDYF. The CDR3 DNA is TGTGCCAGCAGCTCTCCGGGATCCCGACGAGATTATTTT.

In its sample, this clonotype was seen many times. The chain employs TRBV20-1 and TRBJ2-7; maybe TRBD1 (6 bases). The CDR3 spans 13 residues. Trimming shortened V by 5 bases and J by 1 base, and 12 bases separated the two germline ends. Germline CDR1 is DFQATT and CDR2 is SNEGSKA (reference sequence). CDR3 loop: CSARTAKSYEQYF. CDR3 in DNA: TGCAGTGCTCGGACAGCTAAATCCTACGAGCAGTACTTC.

This clonotype was observed at least ten times. At one end the junction does not follow the germline gene, possibly because of a read error. The rearrangement joins TRBV19 to TRBJ2-2, with 9 bases that match TRBD2. From germline, CDR1 is LNHDA and CDR2 SQIVND (reference sequence). The CDR3 runs 14 residues. CDR3 nucleotides: TGTGCCAGTAGCTCTAGCGGGAACACTGGGGAGCTGTTTTTT. As protein: CASSSSGNTGELFF.

The chain combines TRBV29-1 with TRBJ1-1; the D gene is possibly TRBD1 (5 bases). The CDR3 extends over 14 amino acids. V was shortened by 4 bases and J by 0 bases, with 12 bases between the two germline ends. Germline CDR1 reads SQVTM; CDR2 reads ANQGSEA. This chain's CDR3 is CSVVVGTLNTEAFF. The CDR3 coding sequence is TGCAGCGTTGTGGTAGGGACCCTGAACACTGAAGCTTTCTTT. Full variable domain (remainder filled in from reference TRBV29-1 and TRBJ1-1): SAVISQKPSRDICQRGTSLTIQCQVDSQVTMMFWYRQQPGQSLTLIATANQGSEATYESGFVIDKFPISRPNLTFSTLTVSNMSPEDSSIYLCSVVVGTLNTEAFFGQGTRLTVV.

In this sample, this clonotype turned up many times. V gene TRBV28 combines with J gene TRBJ2-7; 7 bases are shared with TRBD2. The CDR3 is 15 residues long. J lost 7 bases, V lost 6 bases, and 15 bases had no gene match. Germline V gene sequence: CDR1 MDHEN, CDR2 SYDVKM. The chain's CDR3 is CASSSPGGRAGEQYF. In DNA form, the CDR3 reads TGTGCCAGCAGCTCGCCGGGCGGGAGAGCTGGGGAGCAGTACTTC.

The V gene is TRBV6-2 or TRBV6-3, the J gene TRBJ2-3; D might be TRBD1 or TRBD2, each matching 6 bases. The CDR3 is 17 residues long. The germline CDR1 and CDR2 sequences are MNHEY and SVGEGT. V was trimmed by 6 bases and J by 4 bases, leaving 23 bases between them. This CDR3 is CASSPTGAFKRADTQYF. The CDR3 nucleotides are TGTGCCAGCAGCCCCACGGGGGCCTTCAAACGGGCAGATACGCAGTATTTT.

This clonotype appeared many times. The rearrangement joins TRBV18 to TRBJ2-7; 8 bases fit TRBD1. The CDR3 has 15 amino acids. Trimming at V came to 5 bases and at J to 0 bases, leaving 6 bases not matched to a gene. Germline CDR1 is KGHSH and CDR2 is LQKENI. This CDR3 reads CASSTGQGPSYEQYF. In DNA form, the CDR3 reads TGTGCCAGCTCAACCGGACAGGGTCCCTCCTACGAGCAGTACTTC.

This clonotype was detected many times. V is TRBV6-1 and J is TRBJ2-2, with D unclear. V dropped 3 bases and J dropped 6 bases, with 8 bases sitting between them. Germline lookup yields CDR1 MNHNS and CDR2 SASEGT. The CDR3 totals 13 residues. CDR3 in DNA: TGTGCCAGCAGTGAGGCTCCGGCCGGGGAGCTGTTTTTT. Protein sequence: CASSEAPAGELFF.

The chain joins TRBV29-1 to TRBJ2-7; maybe TRBD1 (5 bases). V lost 3 bases, J lost 5 bases, and 17 bases lay in between. The V gene's germline CDR1 is SQVTM and CDR2 ANQGSEA. The CDR3 has 14 residues. CDR3 in DNA: TGCAGCGTTGATCCCCGGACACCCCGGGACGAGCAGTACTTC. Protein: CSVDPRTPRDEQYF.

The rearrangement links TRBV5-1 to TRBJ2-1, with D possibly matching TRBD1 (6 bases). The CDR3 is made up of 15 amino acids. The V and J ends lost 5 bases and 0 bases respectively, with 12 bases between them. The germline CDR1 and CDR2 sequences are SGHRS and YFSETQ. The CDR3 sequence: CASRSGTPSYNEQFF. CDR3 DNA sequence: TGCGCCAGCAGGTCCGGGACACCCTCCTACAATGAGCAGTTCTTC.

This clonotype was picked up a small number of times. This rearrangement joins TRBV7-2 to TRBJ2-6, with D tentatively TRBD1 or TRBD2 (5 bases each). Germline CDR1 reads SGHTA; CDR2 reads FQGNSA. The ends were cut back, 1 base at V and 2 bases at J, with 9 bases in the middle. CDR3 size: 16 residues. Written as DNA, the CDR3 is TGTGCCAGCAGCTTAGACCTGGGGGCTGGGGCCAACGTCCTGACTTTC. Translated: CASSLDLGAGANVLTF. Combining the CDR3 with reference TRBV7-2 and TRBJ2-6 gives the whole variable domain GAGVSQSPSNKVTEKGKDVELRCDPISGHTALYWYRQSLGQGLEFLIYFQGNSAPDKSGLPSDRFSAERTGGSVSTLTIQRTQQEDSAVYLCASSLDLGAGANVLTFGAGSRLTVL.

This clonotype was seen many times. This chain connects TRBV24-1 to TRBJ2-1; 7 positions match TRBD1. The CDR3 is 14 amino acids. Per germline, CDR1 KGHDR and CDR2 SFDVKD. The V gene end was trimmed by 5 bases and the J gene end by 6 bases; junction bases not matched to a gene: 6. CDR3 coding DNA: TGTGCCACCAGTGCCGAGACAGGGAGCAATGAGCAGTTCTTC. This sequence encodes CATSAETGSNEQFF.

Many counts were recorded for this clonotype. The J gene is TRBJ1-5, the V gene TRBV27, with 8 positions matching TRBD1. V lost 5 bases, J lost 7 bases, and 16 bases stayed unmatched. CDR3 length: 17 residues. CDR1 MNHEY and CDR2 SMNVEV come from the germline V gene (reference sequence). Written as DNA, the CDR3 is TGTGCCAGCAGTCCCCTCTCTGGGCCAGGGGGCCAACAGCCCCAGCATTTT. Translating gives CASSPLSGPGGQQPQHF.

At least ten counts were recorded for this clonotype. The chain is built from TRBV7-2 and TRBJ2-7; TRBD1 is a possible D gene (5 bases). The CDR3 is 19 amino acids. The V and J ends lost 0 bases and 3 bases respectively, with 24 bases between them. Germline CDR1 and CDR2: SGHTA and FQGNSA. In nucleotides, the CDR3 is TGTGCCAGCAGCTTAGCCACAAGCCTGGGGCCAACCGCACTCTACGAGCAGTACTTC. It is translated as CASSLATSLGPTALYEQYF.

A few counts support this clonotype. This sequence joins TRBV5-1 and TRBJ2-3, with 9 bases aligning to TRBD2. This CDR3 region has 15 residues. The germline V gene encodes CDR1 SGHRS and CDR2 YFSETQ. Trimming removed 1 base from V and 4 bases from J; junction bases left unmatched: 4. As DNA, the CDR3 is TGCGCCAGCAGCTTGTTGCGGGAGGGCGCAGATACGCAGTATTTT. As protein: CASSLLREGADTQYF.

This clonotype was counted only a few times. V usage is TRBV29-1 and J usage is TRBJ1-1; 8 bases match TRBD1. With V trimmed by 6 bases and J by 3 bases, 6 bases remained unmatched. The CDR3 sequence is 13 residues long. CDR1 and CDR2 (germline): SQVTM, ANQGSEA. Here the CDR3 reads CSVRTGSDTEAFF. For the CDR3, the DNA is TGCAGCGTCCGGACAGGGTCCGACACTGAAGCTTTCTTT.

This clonotype was detected ten times or more. The chain is built from TRBV6-6 and TRBJ1-2, with no clear D. V was pared by 0 bases and J by 10 bases, with 9 bases between. This CDR3 contains 12 residues. Germline CDR1 MNHNY, CDR2 SVGAGI (reference sequence). The CDR3 is CASSYSMAAYTF. The CDR3 DNA is TGTGCCAGCAGTTACTCGATGGCAGCCTACACCTTC.

The rearrangement links TRBV7-8 to TRBJ1-2, with 12 bases lining up with TRBD1. CDR1 SGHVS and CDR2 FQNEAQ come from the germline V gene. V shed 0 bases and J 4 bases; nucleotides not matched to a gene: 3. This CDR3 region has 16 residues. CDR3 in DNA: TGTGCCAGCAGCTTAGCGGGACAGGGGGCGGCCTATGGCTACACCTTC. Protein: CASSLAGQGAAYGYTF.

Of note for this clonotype: This may stem from a read error, because a much larger clone lies one nucleotide away. The V call is TRBV19, the J call TRBJ1-5, with 7 bases that match TRBD1. Germline V gives CDR1 LNHDA, CDR2 SQIVND (reference sequence). This CDR3 is built from 15 residues. Here the CDR3 DNA reads TGTGCCAGAAGTACAGGGGACAGAAATAATCAGCCCCAGCATTTT. Its protein is CARSTGDRNNQPQHF.

This clonotype was observed a few times. This sequence joins TRBV15 and TRBJ1-4; no clear D. V was shortened by 0 bases and J by 16 bases, with 9 bases between the two germline ends. The CDR3 is 11 amino acids. Germline lookup yields CDR1 LNHNV and CDR2 YYDKDF (reference sequence). DNA for the CDR3: TGTGCCACCAGCAGAGACGAACAGTCGTTTTTT. Translating gives CATSRDEQSFF. Together with reference TRBV15 and TRBJ1-4, the CDR3 gives the full variable domain: DAMVIQNPRYQVTQFGKPVTLSCSQTLNHNVMYWYQQKSSQAPKLLFHYYDKDFNNEADTPDNFQSRRPNTSFCFLDIRSPGLGDTAMYLCATSRDEQSFFGSGTQLSVL.

The V gene is TRBV18, the J gene TRBJ2-6; D is uncertain. The CDR3 is 11 amino acids. Germline V gene lookup returns CDR1 KGHSH and CDR2 LQKENI. Trimming removed 8 bases at V and 15 bases at J, with 14 bases between. The CDR3 loop is CASRTEINLTF. In DNA, the CDR3 is TGTGCCAGCCGGACCGAAATTAACCTGACTTTC.